The rows below give T cell receptor beta chains drawn from one sample of a study of blood T cell repertoires in COVID-19. Sequencing used immunoSEQ multiplex PCR; TCRdb keeps in-frame clones, though not all of them. The repertoire consists of nearly 300,000 clones, with about nine tenths occurring once and the leading ten covering about 7%. The material sequenced was peripheral blood. These receptors were taken from a woman between 25 and 40 years old who had recovered from COVID-19. Each CDR3 is given with its conserved first and last residue. The D gene is left open where the match is weak. The listing skips clone size in some rows; elsewhere it reads once, few, many or a size class.

TRBJ2-7,TRBV11-3,NA,NA,CASTYEQYF,TGTGCCAGTACCTACGAGCAGTACTTC
TRBJ1-2,TRBV28,NA,NA,CAISREEPNYGYTF,TGTGCCATCTCGAGGGAGGAGCCTAACTATGGCTACACCTTC
TRBJ2-7,TRBV2,TRBD1,NA,CASSETGVSYEQYF,TGTGCCAGCAGTGAAACAGGGGTTTCCTACGAGCAGTACTTC
TRBJ1-1,TRBV5-6,NA,NA,CASSLSRGGGNTEAFF,TGTGCCAGCAGCTTGTCCAGGGGCGGCGGGAACACTGAAGCTTTCTTT
TRBJ2-4,TRBV6-2/TRBV6-3,NA,NA,CASSYPRRTKNIQYF,TGTGCCAGCAGTTACCCCAGGAGGACCAAAAACATTCAGTACTTC
TRBJ2-7,TRBV4-3,NA,NA,CASSQDLAAEQYF,TGCGCCAGCAGCCAAGATCTCGCGGCAGAGCAGTACTTC
TRBJ1-1,TRBV5-1,NA,NA,CASSLSGYTNTEAFF,TGCGCCAGCAGCTTGTCAGGGTACACGAACACTGAAGCTTTCTTT
TRBJ1-2,TRBV28,TRBD1,NA,CASSSSPSGTGGLFDYGYTF,TGTGCCAGCAGTTCGAGCCCCTCCGGGACAGGGGGACTTTTTGACTATGGCTACACCTTC
TRBJ1-4,TRBV2,NA,NA,CASGETLFDNEKLFF,TGTGCCAGCGGGGAGACGCTGTTTGATAATGAAAAACTGTTTTTT
TRBJ2-3,TRBV7-2,NA,NA,CASSLQSDTQYF,TGTGCCAGCAGCTTACAGTCAGATACGCAGTATTTT
TRBJ2-2,TRBV18,NA,once,CASYEGAQGTGELFF,TGTGCCAGCTACGAAGGGGCTCAGGGCACCGGGGAGCTGTTTTTT
TRBJ1-1,TRBV7-9,NA,NA,CASSLVTEAFF,TGTGCCAGCAGCTTAGTAACTGAAGCTTTCTTT
TRBJ2-1,TRBV6-1,TRBD2,NA,CASSGGTSGGLYNEQFF,TGTGCCAGCAGTGGGGGGACTAGCGGGGGACTCTACAATGAGCAGTTCTTC
TRBJ1-4,TRBV19,TRBD1,NA,CASMRRQGEDEKLFF,TGTGCCAGTATGAGGCGACAGGGGGAAGATGAAAAACTGTTTTTT
TRBJ2-7,TRBV2,TRBD1,NA,CASTRTGDIYEQYF,TGTGCCAGCACCCGGACAGGGGATATATACGAGCAGTACTTC
TRBJ1-2,TRBV15,NA,NA,CATSRDRGAVPGYTF,TGTGCCACCAGCAGAGATCGGGGGGCAGTCCCCGGCTACACCTTC
TRBJ1-2,TRBV4-1,NA,once,CASSQVGRGPNYGYTF,TGCGCCAGCAGCCAAGTAGGCAGGGGCCCGAACTATGGCTACACCTTC
TRBJ2-7,TRBV5-1,NA,NA,CASSLGADSYEQYF,TGCGCCAGCAGCCTGGGGGCAGACTCCTACGAGCAGTACTTC
TRBJ1-6,TRBV9,TRBD1,NA,CASSVAGQDLGGNSPLHF,TGTGCCAGCAGCGTAGCTGGACAGGACCTAGGTGGCAATTCACCCCTCCACTTT
TRBJ2-7,TRBV6-5,TRBD2,NA,CASSYSVGGVRGEQYF,TGTGCCAGCAGTTACTCCGTGGGGGGGGTCCGGGGCGAGCAGTACTTC
TRBJ1-6,TRBV9,NA,NA,CASSADSYNSPLHF,TGTGCCAGCAGCGCAGACAGCTATAATTCACCCCTCCACTTT
TRBJ1-4,TRBV3-1/TRBV3-2,NA,few,CASSQAGAEKLFF,TGTGCCAGCAGCCAAGCAGGGGCTGAAAAACTGTTTTTT
TRBJ1-1,TRBV2,NA,NA,CASSDSWEITEAFF,TGTGCCAGCAGTGACAGTTGGGAGATCACTGAAGCTTTCTTT
TRBJ1-5,TRBV11-3,TRBD1,NA,CASSSLTGGSQPQHF,TGTGCCAGCAGCTCCCTTACAGGGGGATCTCAGCCCCAGCATTTT
TRBJ2-7,TRBV6-6,TRBD1,NA,CASSYLDRGEQYF,TGTGCCAGCAGTTACCTTGACAGGGGTGAGCAGTACTTC
TRBJ2-2,TRBV4-1,NA,NA,CASSQDSRGGTGELFF,TGCGCCAGCAGCCAAGACAGTAGGGGTGGAACCGGGGAGCTGTTTTTT
TRBJ2-3,TRBV28,TRBD2,NA,CASSFQRGLSTDTQYF,TGTGCCAGCAGTTTCCAGCGGGGTCTAAGCACAGATACGCAGTATTTT
TRBJ1-2,TRBV3-1/TRBV3-2,TRBD1,NA,CASSFRDRGYGYTF,TGTGCCAGCAGTTTTCGGGACAGGGGTTATGGCTACACCTTC
TRBJ1-2,TRBV14,NA,NA,CASSLMDRSNYGYTF,TGTGCCAGCAGCCTCATGGACAGATCTAACTATGGCTACACCTTC
TRBJ1-4,TRBV9,NA,NA,CASSVRGGSEKLFF,TGTGCCAGCAGCGTGAGAGGTGGGAGTGAAAAACTGTTTTTT
TRBJ2-1,TRBV29-1,TRBD1,NA,CSVETRVGQGAAEQFF,TGCAGCGTTGAGACCCGCGTTGGACAGGGGGCGGCTGAGCAGTTCTTC
TRBJ1-2,TRBV28,TRBD1,NA,CASSLDQGAANYGYTF,TGTGCCAGCAGTTTGGACCAGGGGGCTGCTAACTATGGCTACACCTTC
TRBJ1-6,TRBV6-5,NA,NA,CASRSGTLNSPLHF,TGTGCCAGCAGGTCCGGGACATTAAATTCACCCCTCCACTTT
TRBJ1-5,TRBV7-2,NA,NA,CASSLGGGQPQHF,TGTGCCAGCAGCTTGGGGGGAGGTCAGCCCCAGCATTTT
TRBJ1-2,TRBV5-6,TRBD1,NA,CASSLAASVGQALNYGYTF,TGTGCCAGCAGCTTGGCCGCCAGCGTAGGACAGGCCCTTAACTATGGCTACACCTTC
TRBJ2-2,TRBV4-1,NA,NA,CASSQGWGANTGELFF,TGCGCCAGCAGCCAAGGGTGGGGGGCGAACACCGGGGAGCTGTTTTTT
TRBJ2-2,TRBV7-9,TRBD1,NA,CASSLKPGTANTGELFF,TGTGCCAGCAGCCTAAAACCCGGGACAGCGAACACCGGGGAGCTGTTTTTT
TRBJ1-6,TRBV5-1,TRBD1,NA,CASSGTGPFNSPLHF,TGCGCCAGCAGCGGGACAGGTCCTTTCAATTCACCCCTCCACTTT
TRBJ1-5,TRBV28,TRBD1,few,CASLLNGQGAGQPQHF,TGTGCCAGCCTACTCAATGGACAGGGGGCAGGTCAGCCCCAGCATTTT
TRBJ2-4,TRBV19,TRBD2,NA,CASSIVGRRGGAKNIQYF,TGTGCCAGTAGTATAGTTGGCCGGCGGGGAGGGGCCAAAAACATTCAGTACTTC
TRBJ2-1,TRBV6-5,TRBD1,NA,CASSYSGQGYNEQFF,TGTGCCAGCAGTTACTCGGGACAGGGCTACAATGAGCAGTTCTTC